These T cell receptor beta chains were read from a single sample in a study of cytomegalovirus exposure and HLA in healthy donors. Clones were read by immunoSEQ multiplex PCR, and TCRdb kept only the in-frame ones, dropping some. The sample totals 45,000 to 55,000 clones. Sequencing was performed on PBMCs. These receptors were taken from a woman aged 45-65 years in good health and CMV-seropositive. CDR3s include the opening cysteine and the closing phenylalanine or tryptophan. Each record gives: J gene, D gene, V gene, CDR3 protein, CDR3 DNA. The D gene is left open where the match is weak.

j_gene: TRBJ2-7
d_gene: .
v_gene: TRBV4-1
CDR3aa: CASSQDTDSSYEQYF
CDR3nt: TGCGCCAGCAGCCAAGATACAGACAGCTCCTACGAGCAGTACTTC

j_gene: TRBJ2-7
d_gene: .
v_gene: TRBV6-6
CDR3aa: CASSYPGGALDEQYF
CDR3nt: TGTGCCAGCAGTTACCCCGGAGGGGCTCTAGACGAGCAGTACTTC

j_gene: TRBJ2-5
d_gene: .
v_gene: TRBV19
CDR3aa: CASSSYEQGFEETQYF
CDR3nt: TGTGCCAGTAGCTCATACGAACAGGGATTCGAAGAGACCCAGTACTTC

j_gene: TRBJ2-7
d_gene: TRBD2
v_gene: TRBV4-2
CDR3aa: CASSQVRAGGIYEQYF
CDR3nt: TGTGCCAGCAGCCAAGTTCGAGCGGGAGGGATCTACGAGCAGTACTTC

j_gene: TRBJ2-5
d_gene: TRBD2
v_gene: TRBV18
CDR3aa: CASSLQRGPQETQYF
CDR3nt: TGTGCCAGCTCACTTCAGCGGGGACCGCAAGAGACCCAGTACTTC

j_gene: TRBJ1-2
d_gene: TRBD1
v_gene: TRBV27
CDR3aa: CATAQGPYYGYTF
CDR3nt: TGTGCCACTGCACAGGGGCCTTACTATGGCTACACCTTC

j_gene: TRBJ2-5
d_gene: TRBD2
v_gene: TRBV18
CDR3aa: CASSPGSLAGGETQYF
CDR3nt: TGTGCCAGCTCACCAGGGAGTCTAGCGGGAGGGGAGACCCAGTACTTC

j_gene: TRBJ2-7
d_gene: TRBD2
v_gene: TRBV28
CDR3aa: CASRDVASGSWDEQYF
CDR3nt: TGTGCCAGCAGGGATGTGGCTAGCGGGAGTTGGGACGAGCAGTACTTC

j_gene: TRBJ2-5
d_gene: TRBD2
v_gene: TRBV7-2
CDR3aa: CASRSGGASETQYF
CDR3nt: TGTGCCAGCCGTAGCGGGGGGGCCAGTGAGACCCAGTACTTC

j_gene: TRBJ2-5
d_gene: TRBD1
v_gene: TRBV5-1
CDR3aa: CASSLGTGQETQYF
CDR3nt: TGCGCCAGCAGCTTGGGGACAGGGCAAGAGACCCAGTACTTC

j_gene: TRBJ1-3
d_gene: .
v_gene: TRBV19
CDR3aa: CASSFVGLISGNTIYF
CDR3nt: TGTGCCAGTAGTTTCGTGGGCCTCATCTCTGGAAACACCATATATTTT

j_gene: TRBJ2-2
d_gene: .
v_gene: TRBV5-6
CDR3aa: CASSLGPGLDTGELFF
CDR3nt: TGTGCCAGCAGCTTGGGCCCAGGACTTGACACCGGGGAGCTGTTTTTT

j_gene: TRBJ2-3
d_gene: .
v_gene: TRBV30
CDR3aa: CAWSGGLTDTQYF
CDR3nt: TGTGCCTGGAGTGGGGGACTCACAGATACGCAGTATTTT

j_gene: TRBJ1-6
d_gene: .
v_gene: TRBV18
CDR3aa: CASSYRESNSPLHF
CDR3nt: TGTGCCAGCTCGTACAGGGAAAGCAATTCACCCCTCCACTTT

j_gene: TRBJ1-2
d_gene: .
v_gene: TRBV6-5
CDR3aa: CASSPTGNYGYTF
CDR3nt: TGTGCCAGCAGCCCCACAGGGAACTATGGCTACACCTTC

j_gene: TRBJ2-1
d_gene: .
v_gene: TRBV29-1
CDR3aa: CSVEAEESLIYEQFF
CDR3nt: TGCAGCGTTGAAGCGGAGGAATCGCTAATCTATGAGCAGTTCTTC

j_gene: TRBJ1-1
d_gene: .
v_gene: TRBV5-6
CDR3aa: CASTMRGARIGTEAFF
CDR3nt: TGTGCCAGCACCATGCGGGGGGCGCGTATAGGCACTGAAGCTTTCTTT

j_gene: TRBJ2-1
d_gene: TRBD2
v_gene: TRBV5-1
CDR3aa: CASSLVSGGAFGGNEQFF
CDR3nt: TGCGCCAGCAGCTTGGTATCGGGGGGTGCCTTTGGGGGGAATGAGCAGTTCTTC

j_gene: TRBJ2-7
d_gene: .
v_gene: TRBV4-1
CDR3aa: CASSQGVPSSYEQYF
CDR3nt: TGCGCCAGCAGCCAAGGCGTTCCTAGCTCCTACGAGCAGTACTTC

j_gene: TRBJ2-3
d_gene: .
v_gene: TRBV5-6
CDR3aa: CASSLGHFTDTQYF
CDR3nt: TGTGCCAGCAGCCTCGGACACTTCACAGATACGCAGTATTTT

j_gene: TRBJ1-2
d_gene: TRBD1
v_gene: TRBV7-2
CDR3aa: CASSLGDGVTGRGYTF
CDR3nt: TGTGCCAGCAGCTTAGGTGATGGGGTGACAGGGCGAGGCTACACCTTC

j_gene: TRBJ2-1
d_gene: TRBD2
v_gene: TRBV5-1
CDR3aa: CASSFTSGRAPEQFF
CDR3nt: TGCGCCAGCAGCTTCACTAGCGGGAGGGCCCCTGAGCAGTTCTTC

j_gene: TRBJ1-2
d_gene: .
v_gene: TRBV7-3
CDR3aa: CASSQGHVNYGYTF
CDR3nt: TGTGCCAGCAGCCAGGGACACGTTAACTATGGCTACACCTTC

j_gene: TRBJ1-1
d_gene: TRBD1
v_gene: TRBV27
CDR3aa: CASSSWTGMNTEAFF
CDR3nt: TGTGCCAGCAGTTCCTGGACAGGAATGAACACTGAAGCTTTCTTT

j_gene: TRBJ1-1
d_gene: TRBD1
v_gene: TRBV7-6
CDR3aa: CASSPAHGRGTGVLNTEAFF
CDR3nt: TGTGCCAGCAGCCCCGCTCACGGTAGGGGGACAGGGGTTTTGAACACTGAAGCTTTCTTT

j_gene: TRBJ1-3
d_gene: .
v_gene: TRBV7-7
CDR3aa: CASSLEAGTGNTIYF
CDR3nt: TGTGCCAGCAGCTTAGAGGCGGGAACTGGAAACACCATATATTTT

j_gene: TRBJ2-4
d_gene: TRBD1
v_gene: TRBV6-5
CDR3aa: CASKHGQAGNIQYF
CDR3nt: TGTGCCAGCAAACACGGACAGGCCGGAAACATTCAGTACTTC

j_gene: TRBJ2-7
d_gene: TRBD1
v_gene: TRBV5-1
CDR3aa: CASSSTGTGVYEQYF
CDR3nt: TGCGCCAGCAGCTCCACCGGGACAGGAGTCTACGAGCAGTACTTC

j_gene: TRBJ2-5
d_gene: TRBD2
v_gene: TRBV9
CDR3aa: CASSVGGRAGETQYF
CDR3nt: TGTGCCAGCAGCGTAGGCGGGAGGGCCGGGGAGACCCAGTACTTC

j_gene: TRBJ1-2
d_gene: TRBD1
v_gene: TRBV28
CDR3aa: CASRTGVRGYTF
CDR3nt: TGTGCCAGCAGGACAGGGGTGCGCGGCTACACCTTC

j_gene: TRBJ2-5
d_gene: .
v_gene: TRBV5-6
CDR3aa: CASSLQGTQETQYF
CDR3nt: TGTGCCAGCAGCCTTCAGGGGACCCAAGAGACCCAGTACTTC

j_gene: TRBJ2-7
d_gene: .
v_gene: TRBV4-3
CDR3aa: CASSQDLGGQYEQYF
CDR3nt: TGCGCCAGCAGCCAAGATTTAGGAGGACAGTACGAGCAGTACTTC

j_gene: TRBJ2-7
d_gene: .
v_gene: TRBV2
CDR3aa: CAARGSYEQYF
CDR3nt: TGTGCTGCTCGGGGCTCCTACGAGCAGTACTTC

j_gene: TRBJ2-3
d_gene: TRBD2
v_gene: TRBV6-5
CDR3aa: CASQREGVSTDTQYF
CDR3nt: TGTGCCAGCCAGCGGGAGGGGGTTTCAACAGATACGCAGTATTTT

j_gene: TRBJ1-2
d_gene: TRBD1
v_gene: TRBV10-1
CDR3aa: CASSTGTAYGYTF
CDR3nt: TGCGCCAGCAGTACCGGGACAGCTTATGGCTACACCTTC

j_gene: TRBJ1-1
d_gene: .
v_gene: TRBV4-1
CDR3aa: CASRGPLRGTEAFF
CDR3nt: TGCGCCAGCAGGGGCCCACTTCGGGGTACTGAAGCTTTCTTT

j_gene: TRBJ2-7
d_gene: TRBD2
v_gene: TRBV30
CDR3aa: CAWSRLAGPRAFEQYF
CDR3nt: TGTGCCTGGAGTAGGCTAGCGGGGCCGCGGGCGTTCGAGCAGTACTTC

j_gene: TRBJ2-7
d_gene: TRBD1
v_gene: TRBV4-1
CDR3aa: CASSQPGQGYEQYF
CDR3nt: TGCGCCAGCAGCCAGCCGGGACAGGGCTACGAGCAGTACTTC

j_gene: TRBJ2-1
d_gene: TRBD2
v_gene: TRBV2
CDR3aa: CASRGLATPLREQFF
CDR3nt: TGTGCCAGCAGGGGACTAGCGACCCCTCTCAGGGAGCAGTTCTTC

j_gene: TRBJ2-5
d_gene: .
v_gene: TRBV13
CDR3aa: CASSLEQGKETQYF
CDR3nt: TGTGCCAGCAGCTTAGAGCAGGGTAAAGAGACCCAGTACTTC

j_gene: TRBJ2-7
d_gene: .
v_gene: TRBV7-8
CDR3aa: CASSLRQSSSYEQYF
CDR3nt: TGTGCCAGCAGCTTACGACAGAGTAGCTCCTACGAGCAGTACTTC

j_gene: TRBJ2-6
d_gene: .
v_gene: TRBV7-9
CDR3aa: CASSPGQSGANVLTF
CDR3nt: TGTGCCAGCAGCCCGGGACAATCTGGGGCCAACGTCCTGACTTTC

j_gene: TRBJ2-1
d_gene: .
v_gene: TRBV7-9
CDR3aa: CASSHRASGNEQFF
CDR3nt: TGTGCCAGCAGCCATCGGGCGAGCGGCAATGAGCAGTTCTTC

j_gene: TRBJ2-2
d_gene: TRBD1
v_gene: TRBV5-1
CDR3aa: CASSRQTGDTGELFF
CDR3nt: TGCGCCAGCAGCCGTCAGACAGGGGACACCGGGGAGCTGTTTTTT